This TCR beta chain was obtained from a study of identical twins. Findings of the study overall: The study found excess low generation probability among twin-shared out-of-frame alpha sequences. The models systematically underestimated how much out-of-frame TCR alpha was shared in monozygotic twins.

MiXCR was run by TCRdb on the 5' RACE reads, yielding one entry per CDR3 protein. This sample carries about 530,000 distinct CDR3 sequences, 20% to 25% of them seen once, and the ten largest clones take 0.48%. This clonotype was seen a few times. Antigen unknown. Trimming took 6 bases from V and 4 from J, leaving 16 bases between them. The CDR3 extends over 15 amino acids. The germline gives CDR1 MNHNS, CDR2 SASEGT. This sample was also put to use in a study of yellow fever vaccine responses in identical twins.

This clonotype was sampled from a woman aged 18 to 35 in good health. The sample consisted of CD4+ T cells sorted from blood. V is TRBV6-1 and J is TRBJ1-5; D uncertain. DNA for the CDR3: TGTGCCAGCAGCTCCGACGGATCCCTAAATCAGCCCCAGCATTTT. Its translation: CASSSDGSLNQPQHF.